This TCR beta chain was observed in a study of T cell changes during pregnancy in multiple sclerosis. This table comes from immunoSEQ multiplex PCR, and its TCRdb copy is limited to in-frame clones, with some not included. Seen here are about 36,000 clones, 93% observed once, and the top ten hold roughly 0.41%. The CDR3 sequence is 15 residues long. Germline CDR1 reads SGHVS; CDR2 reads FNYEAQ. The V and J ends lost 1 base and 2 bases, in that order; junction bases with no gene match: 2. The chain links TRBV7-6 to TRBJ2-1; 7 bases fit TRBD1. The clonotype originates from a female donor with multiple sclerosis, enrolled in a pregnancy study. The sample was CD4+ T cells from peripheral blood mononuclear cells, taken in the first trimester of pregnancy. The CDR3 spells CASSLVGGTYNEQFF. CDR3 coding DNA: TGTGCCAGCAGCTTAGTAGGGGGCACCTACAATGAGCAGTTCTTC.